The clone carrying this T cell receptor beta chain has a handful of counts. This entry is derived from a study of T cells in Graves' hyperthyroidism and ophthalmopathy. The TCR beta CDR3 regions underwent amplification using RNA transcripts as the source. An initial round of RT-PCR targeting the TCR CDR3 relied on the HTBI primer set. TCRdb ran MiXCR on the multiplex PCR reads and lists one entry per CDR3 protein. The table lists hundreds of thousands of distinct CDR3 sequences, less than 20% of them singletons. V was pared by 1 base and J by 9 bases, with 3 bases between. Germline V gene lookup returns CDR1 KGHDR and CDR2 SFDVKD. The CDR3 is 11 residues long.

This TCR came from a man aged 50 to 59 with Graves' ophthalmopathy. The rearrangement uses TRBV24-1 and TRBJ2-1; D uncertain. The sample comprised blood. The CDR3 nucleotides read TGTGCCACCAGTGATTTAGGTGAGCAGTTCTTC. Its translation: CATSDLGEQFF.